The sequence of this T cell receptor beta chain was determined in a study of cytomegalovirus exposure and HLA in healthy donors. CDR1 is SNHLY, CDR2 FYNNEI, per germline. The CDR3 sequence is 14 residues long. Trimming pared 4 bases from V and 6 bases from J, leaving 16 bases between. Points on this clone: The antigen is not known.

Overall study findings and caveats: In a later analysis, most CMV-associated TCR beta chains appeared HLA-restricted. What TCR beta sequences reportedly achieved was accurate prediction of HLA-A and HLA-B alleles in most subjects. Donors belonging to an Asian-associated ancestry cluster reportedly showed fewer N-insertions in productive TCRs than the approximately 700-donor mean, according to what a later analysis found.

The PCR contained 60 Vbeta and 13 Jbeta primers. Original processing methods: Approximately 72 million unique TCR beta chains, around 11 million of them shared, were counted by a later analysis. Repertoires were generated with immunoSEQ multiplex PCR, while TCRdb's copy carries only in-frame clones and drops some. Clone size and the V and J calls come from that table; the DNA yielded D and trimming. The table has some 200,000 clones, approximately 80% seen once. The sequencing input was PBMCs. The V gene is TRBV2, the J gene TRBJ2-7, with a possible D match to TRBD2 (5 bases). The origin of this receptor is a boy younger than 10 in good health and CMV-seronegative. For the CDR3, the DNA is TGTGCCAGCAGTGTTGCCAGCGTGGGAGTCGAGCAGTACTTC. Its protein product is CASSVASVGVEQYF.